This TCR beta chain was captured in a study of graft-versus-host responses after intestinal transplantation. Across the whole study: Induction with anti-thymocyte globulin, then tacrolimus and steroids for roughly three years, was given to all recipients.

The time point was: postoperative day 105 after intestinal transplantation (dayNNNN = postoperative day). As for this clone: Its antigen is still unknown.

J was trimmed by 4 bases and V by 5 bases; bases with no gene match: 4. The CDR3 is 15 residues long. CDR1 MNHEY and CDR2 SVGAGI come from the germline V gene. Libraries were prepared by immunoSEQ multiplex PCR; TCRdb keeps only in-frame clonotypes and omits some of them. The sample contains 12,000 or so clones, roughly 92% of which appear only once. Study outcomes and limitations: Maximum circulating GvH clone levels tracked with early post-transplant HvG decreases.

V and J are TRBV6-5 and TRBJ2-6, with 8 bases lining up with TRBD1. Sequencing was performed on PBMCs, taken 105 days after intestinal transplantation. This sequence was found in a human patient who received an intestinal transplant, so some T cells may come from the graft donor. The CDR3 bases are TGTGCCAGCAGTCGGACAGGGTACGGGGCCAACGTCCTGACTTTC. Residues: CASSRTGYGANVLTF.